Ten or more counts support the clone carrying this T cell receptor beta chain. Its antigen remains unidentified. A single record per CDR3 protein comes from TCRdb applying MiXCR to the RT-PCR reads. The data hold roughly 700,000 distinct CDR3 sequences, with 11% to 15% observed a single time. The sample is drawn from a study of response to subunit inactivated influenza vaccine. This CDR3 is 14 amino acids long. With 0 bases removed from V and 6 bases from J, the gap between germline ends came to 11 bases. Whole-study findings and limits: Authors proposed each seasonal influenza vaccination draws in few new T cells.

This chain joins TRBV12-3 or TRBV12-4 and TRBJ1-1; D is undetermined. The receptor was isolated from a man in his fifties who received an inactivated influenza vaccine. The source material was PBMCs from blood, sampled 14 days before vaccination. CDR3 loop: CASSLAGTFAEAFF. CDR3 sequence (DNA): TGTGCCAGCAGTTTAGCAGGTACTTTCGCTGAAGCTTTCTTT.